The 16 T cell receptor beta chains given below trace back to one sample, sequenced in a study of blood T cells in healthy people across ages (dated by TCRdb to the mid-2010s). The library was prepared using 5' RACE. The sequencer listed for this sample is Illumina HiSeq 2500. The second PCR ran for roughly 6 to 11 cycles and used a J-beta primer mix along with a sample-barcoded 5' primer. TCRdb ran its own pipeline on the public reads, namely fastp trimming at Q25 and MiXCR clone calling, and kept in-frame beta chains. Merged by CDR3 protein, the rows form single entries marked with the most common genes and DNA. The sample includes 650,000 or so distinct CDR3 sequences, with under 65% observed a single time. The ten largest clones take up about 14% of the sample. Sequenced: blood. These receptor sequences come from an elderly woman in good health.

This clonotype was seen ten or more times. V and J are TRBV12-3 or TRBV12-4 and TRBJ2-1; D not certain. V was trimmed by 3 bases and J by 4 bases, leaving 4 bases between them. There are 12 residues in the CDR3. In DNA, the CDR3 is TGTGCCAGCAGTTTCTTGTACAATGAGCAGTTCTTC. It specifies CASSFLYNEQFF.

Remarks on this clonotype: A much larger clone differs by one base, so this may be a read error. J is TRBJ2-1 and V is TRBV5-1, with D hard to call. The CDR3 totals 13 residues. CDR1 is SGHRS, CDR2 YFSETQ, per germline. V lost 3 bases, J lost 10 bases, and 14 bases lay in between. The CDR3 spells CASSYDALYEQFF. The CDR3 region has the DNA TGCGCCAGCAGCTACGATGCCCTCTACGAGCAGTTCTTC.

The chain links TRBV11-2 to TRBJ1-4; D is unresolved. Germline loops: CDR1 SGHAT, CDR2 FQNNGV. V was trimmed by 5 bases and J by 6 bases, leaving 19 bases between them. The CDR3 is 16 residues long. The CDR3 region is CASSPTVIGEDEKLFF. The CDR3 bases are TGTGCCAGCAGCCCAACGGTTATCGGGGAGGATGAAAAACTGTTTTTT.

Notes on this clonotype: This could be a read error, since a much larger clone is one nucleotide away. The chain has TRBV6-6 and TRBJ2-5; D gene uncertain. CDR3 size: 14 residues. V was shortened by 5 bases and J by 1 base, with 11 bases between the two germline ends. Germline V gene lookup returns CDR1 MNHNY and CDR2 SVGAGI (reference sequence). Here the CDR3 reads CASSDTSPQETQYF. CDR3 sequence (DNA): TGTGCCAGCAGTGATACCAGTCCCCAAGAGACCCAGTACTTC.

This clonotype was seen a few times. V gene TRBV5-1 combines with J gene TRBJ2-3; 11 bases align to TRBD2. The ends lost 0 bases at V and 5 bases at J; junction bases unmatched: 5. Germline CDR1 is SGHRS and CDR2 is YFSETQ. CDR3 size: 16 residues. DNA of the CDR3: TGCGCCAGCAGCTTGGTAGCGGGGGGGCCGCAAGATACGCAGTATTTT. This codes for CASSLVAGGPQDTQYF.

This chain joins TRBV3-1 and TRBJ1-1; tentatively, D is TRBD1 (5 bases). The V end was cut by 1 base, the J end by 1 base, with 7 bases between. In germline, CDR1 is LGHDT, CDR2 YNNKEL (reference sequence). CDR3 length: 14 residues. The chain's CDR3 is CASSQGRGNTEAFF. In DNA, the CDR3 is TGTGCCAGCAGCCAAGGAAGGGGGAACACTGAAGCTTTCTTT.

This chain joins TRBV2 and TRBJ1-2; D unresolved. Germline V lookup: CDR1 SNHLY, CDR2 FYNNEI. Trimming pared 1 base from V and 2 bases from J, leaving 14 bases between. The CDR3 runs to 16 residues. DNA of the CDR3: TGTGCCAGCAGTGAAGTTGGACGGATTTCGAACTATGGCTACACCTTC. The encoded protein is CASSEVGRISNYGYTF.

Many counts were recorded for this clonotype. The chain has TRBV7-9 and TRBJ2-3; TRBD2 matches 9 bases. Losses at the gene ends were 5 bases for V and 5 bases for J; bases not matched to a gene: 14. Germline V gene lookup returns CDR1 SEHNR and CDR2 FQNEAQ (reference sequence). The CDR3 runs 17 residues. The CDR3 DNA is TGTGCCAGCAGCGTACCCCAAGTCAGCGGGGGGCAAGATACGCAGTATTTT. Translated, it gives CASSVPQVSGGQDTQYF.

For this clonotype: A much larger clone differs from this one at a single base, so this may be a read error. The chain joins TRBV15 to TRBJ2-1; possible D gene TRBD1, 5 bases. This CDR3 region has 13 residues. Looked up from germline, CDR1 is LNHNV and CDR2 is YYDKDF (reference sequence). DNA of the CDR3: TGTGTCACCAGCGCAGGGTCTTACAATGAGCAGTTCTTC. It specifies CVTSAGSYNEQFF.

This chain joins TRBV5-1 and TRBJ1-6; unclear D gene. The CDR3 is 16 amino acids. Trimming left V 0 bases short and J 1 base short, with 8 bases between. The germline V gene has CDR1 SGHRS and CDR2 YFSETQ. DNA of the CDR3: TGCGCCAGCAGCTTGGAAGGTCGATCCTATAATTCACCCCTCCACTTT. Translated, it gives CASSLEGRSYNSPLHF.

The chain combines TRBV11-2 with TRBJ2-2; no reliable D call. This CDR3 contains 18 residues. The ends were cut back, 5 bases at V and 2 bases at J, with 21 bases in the middle. Germline V gene sequence: CDR1 SGHAT, CDR2 FQNNGV. The CDR3 bases are TGTGCCAGCAGCCACTCCCGATTCCGGACGGACAACACCGGGGAGCTGTTTTTT. It codes for CASSHSRFRTDNTGELFF.

Written as DNA, the CDR3 is TGTGCCAGCTCACCAGGGACAGGGACCATGAACACTGAAGCTTTCTTT. Translated: CASSPGTGTMNTEAFF. The V and J genes are TRBV18 and TRBJ1-1; 9 bases align to TRBD1. There are 16 residues in the CDR3. Germline-derived CDR1 and CDR2 are KGHSH and LQKENI. Trimming removed 2 bases from V and 0 bases from J; junction bases left unmatched: 4.

This clonotype was found a few times. The V call is TRBV29-1, the J call TRBJ1-1; 7 positions agree with TRBD1. The CDR3 loop spans 15 amino acids. With V trimmed by 5 bases and J by 1 base, 10 bases remained unmatched. Germline V gene sequence: CDR1 SQVTM, CDR2 ANQGSEA. The CDR3 region is CSVWGQGGRNTEAFF. Here the CDR3 DNA reads TGCAGCGTTTGGGGCCAGGGGGGCCGGAACACTGAAGCTTTCTTT.

The V gene is TRBV5-1, the J gene TRBJ2-7, with D unclear. V lost 2 bases and J lost 1, with 10 bases in between. The germline CDR1 and CDR2 sequences are SGHRS and YFSETQ. The CDR3 totals 14 residues. CDR3 protein: CASSFRSDSYEQYF. The CDR3 nucleotides are TGCGCCAGCAGCTTCAGGTCGGATTCCTACGAGCAGTACTTC.

This clonotype came up many times. CDR3 sequence (DNA): TGTGCCAGCTCACGAGGGGAGGGTATATACGAGCAGTACTTC. Translation gives CASSRGEGIYEQYF. The genes are TRBV18 and TRBJ2-7; 7 bases are shared with TRBD2. The CDR3 sequence is 14 residues long. Germline CDR1 reads KGHSH; CDR2 reads LQKENI. Losses at the gene ends were 4 bases for V and 4 bases for J; bases not matched to a gene: 7.

Only a few counts were recorded for this clonotype. V is TRBV20-1 and J is TRBJ2-7; possibly TRBD2 for D (5 bases). Trimming took 7 bases from V and 6 from J, leaving 13 bases between them. CDR3 length: 11 residues. CDR1 DFQATT and CDR2 SNEGSKA come from the germline V gene (reference sequence). CDR3 protein: CSGTSGLEQYF. DNA of the CDR3: TGCAGTGGAACGAGTGGACTCGAGCAGTACTTC.